A single sample is the source of the 21 T cell receptor beta chains below, sequenced in a study of T cell changes during pregnancy in multiple sclerosis. Produced via immunoSEQ multiplex PCR; TCRdb's table is partial and in-frame only. The table lists 100,000 or so clones, about 94% of them singletons. The sample here was peripheral blood, taken before pregnancy. The receptors derive from a female donor with multiple sclerosis, enrolled in a pregnancy study.

The chain links TRBV11-2 to TRBJ2-7, with D maybe TRBD1 (6 bases). Trimming removed 1 base at V and 6 bases at J, with 10 bases between. The CDR3 extends over 13 amino acids. The germline V gene encodes CDR1 SGHAT and CDR2 FQNNGV. The CDR3 protein is CASSLAGVGEQYF. Here the CDR3 DNA reads TGTGCCAGCAGCTTAGCAGGGGTCGGCGAGCAGTACTTC.

CDR3 sequence reads: CASSSGLAGGIYSTDTQYF. CDR3 DNA sequence: TGCGCCAGCAGCTCGGGACTAGCGGGAGGCATATACAGCACAGATACGCAGTATTTT. The J gene is TRBJ2-3, the V gene TRBV5-1; 15 bases are shared with TRBD2. J was trimmed by 0 bases and V by 3 bases; bases with no gene match: 8. The V gene's germline CDR1 is SGHRS and CDR2 YFSETQ. CDR3 size: 19 residues.

This rearrangement joins TRBV6-1 to TRBJ2-1; TRBD2 matches at 9 bases. The germline CDR1 and CDR2 sequences are MNHNS and SASEGT. V trimming: 6 bases; J trimming: 4 bases; junction bases outside the gene matches: 7. There are 15 residues in the CDR3. The CDR3 protein is CASRNSGSGYNEQFF. In DNA form, the CDR3 reads TGTGCCAGCAGGAATAGCGGGAGTGGATACAATGAGCAGTTCTTC.

This clone has a single count. V is TRBV4-3 and J is TRBJ2-5, with 14 bases identical to TRBD2. This CDR3 has 16 amino acids. Germline CDR1 is LGHNA and CDR2 is YSLEER. V shed 1 base and J 5 bases; nucleotides not matched to a gene: 3. The CDR3 loop is CASSQGLAGGEETQYF. The CDR3 DNA reads as TGCGCCAGCAGCCAAGGACTAGCGGGAGGGGAGGAGACCCAGTACTTC.

The rearrangement links TRBV21-1 to TRBJ1-1; the table gives TRBD1 as D, unverified against the DNA. TRBV21-1 is designated a pseudogene. The CDR3 length is 15 residues. The CDR3: CASSKALGQGWTAFF. The DNA of the CDR3 is TGTGCCAGCAGCAAAGCGCTTGGACAGGGGTGGACAGCTTTCTTT.

J is TRBJ2-1 and V is TRBV10-3; the D gene is possibly TRBD2 (5 bases). V was clipped by 4 bases and J by 7 bases, with 8 bases between them. The CDR3 contains 12 residues. The germline V gene encodes CDR1 ENHRY and CDR2 SYGVKD. The CDR3 sequence is CAISVGGNEQFF. CDR3 sequence (DNA): TGTGCCATCAGTGTAGGCGGGAATGAGCAGTTCTTC.

This rearrangement joins TRBV11-3 to TRBJ2-7, with 8 positions matching TRBD1. The CDR3 sequence is 13 residues long. Germline-derived CDR1 and CDR2 are SGHNT and YENEEA. The ends lost 5 bases at V and 4 bases at J; junction bases unmatched: 4. CDR3 coding DNA: TGTGCCAGCAGCCTGACAGGGGTGTACGAGCAGTACTTC. This gives the protein CASSLTGVYEQYF.

The chain employs TRBV29-1 and TRBJ2-3, with unresolved D. Per the germline V gene, CDR1 is SQVTM and CDR2 is ANQGSEA. The CDR3 covers 12 residues. Trimming took 1 base from V and 6 from J, leaving 8 bases between them. Here the CDR3 reads CSVEAPRDTQYF. CDR3 bases: TGCAGCGTTGAAGCCCCTCGGGATACGCAGTATTTT.

This clone occurred once. The chain uses TRBV7-9 and TRBJ2-1; TRBD2 agrees at 8 bases. Germline-derived CDR1 and CDR2 are SEHNR and FQNEAQ (reference sequence). V gave up 3 bases and J gave up 2 bases; unmatched junction bases: 3. The CDR3 spans 15 residues. DNA of the CDR3: TGTGCCAGCAGCTTCAGCGGGAGCACCTACAATGAGCAGTTCTTC. Amino acid sequence: CASSFSGSTYNEQFF.

In this sample, this clone turned up a few times. The chain has TRBV14 and TRBJ1-2; D possibly corresponds to TRBD1 (5 bases). CDR1 is SGHDN, CDR2 FVKESK, per germline. This CDR3 has 15 amino acids. V lost 1 base and J 2 bases, leaving 11 bases between the germline ends. The CDR3 here is CASSQGSGINYGYTF. The CDR3 region has the DNA TGTGCCAGCAGCCAAGGGTCAGGGATCAACTATGGCTACACCTTC. The whole variable domain, filled in from reference TRBV14 and TRBJ1-2, reads EAGVTQFPSHSVIEKGQTVTLRCDPISGHDNLYWYRRVMGKEIKFLLHFVKESKQDESGMPNNRFLAERTGGTYSTLKVQPAELEDSGVYFCASSQGSGINYGYTFGSGTRLTVV.

The chain uses TRBV28 and TRBJ2-1, with 8 bases fitting TRBD1. The CDR3 covers 17 residues. V shed 3 bases and J 14 bases; nucleotides not matched to a gene: 21. Germline CDR1 is MDHEN and CDR2 is SYDVKM. This CDR3 reads CASSFRGVRDRTEVEFF. Written as DNA, the CDR3 is TGTGCCAGCAGTTTCCGGGGCGTCCGGGACAGGACTGAGGTTGAGTTCTTC.

V usage is TRBV5-1 and J usage is TRBJ1-2, with TRBD1 matching over 10 bases. V lost 0 bases and J lost 14; bases outside the gene matches: 4. This CDR3 is built from 12 residues. Per germline, CDR1 SGHRS and CDR2 YFSETQ. The CDR3 DNA reads as TGCGCCAGCAGCTTGGGACAGGGGGCGATGACCTTC. Its protein product is CASSLGQGAMTF.

This chain joins TRBV19 and TRBJ2-4, with D tentatively TRBD1 (5 bases). Germline V gives CDR1 LNHDA, CDR2 SQIVND (reference sequence). The CDR3 loop spans 14 amino acids. Trimming removed 7 bases at V and 0 bases at J, with 10 bases between. The CDR3 sequence is CASKDSLAKNIQYF. CDR3 DNA: TGTGCCAGTAAAGACAGTTTAGCCAAAAACATTCAGTACTTC.

J is TRBJ2-3 and V is TRBV5-1; 7 bases fit TRBD2. This CDR3 contains 17 residues. Germline CDR1 and CDR2: SGHRS and YFSETQ. V gave up 4 bases and J gave up 5 bases; unmatched junction bases: 16. The CDR3 here is CASSPLWGGPVRDTQYF. The CDR3 bases are TGCGCCAGCAGCCCCCTGTGGGGAGGGCCCGTTAGAGATACGCAGTATTTT.

The chain employs TRBV27 and TRBJ2-7; TRBD2 matches at 10 bases. This CDR3 is built from 16 residues. V dropped 5 bases and J dropped 2; count of bases not matched to a gene: 9. CDR1 is MNHEY and CDR2 is SMNVEV in the germline V gene (reference sequence). This CDR3 is CASSPRTSGGTYEQYF. The CDR3 coding sequence is TGTGCCAGCAGTCCTCGGACTAGCGGAGGTACCTACGAGCAGTACTTC.

This chain joins TRBV30 and TRBJ2-1; 8 positions agree with TRBD2. This CDR3 region has 14 residues. J lost 3 bases, V lost 6 bases, and 7 bases had no gene match. Germline V gives CDR1 GTSNPN, CDR2 SVGIG (reference sequence). CDR3 bases: TGTGCCTGCAGCGGGAGCGTGGTCTACAATGAGCAGTTCTTC. The encoded protein is CACSGSVVYNEQFF.

This rearrangement joins TRBV7-2 to TRBJ2-1; D is unclear. Germline lookup yields CDR1 SGHTA and CDR2 FQGNSA. This CDR3 has 12 amino acids. V lost 5 bases, J lost 6 bases, and 8 bases lay in between. CDR3 coding DNA: TGTGCCAGCAGCCCGGTGTCCAATGAGCAGTTCTTC. Translating it yields CASSPVSNEQFF.

The DNA for the CDR3 is TGTGCCAGCAGCTTAGTGGGACAGGGGGAAGGCTACACCTTC. It encodes CASSLVGQGEGYTF. The rearrangement joins TRBV11-2 to TRBJ1-2, with 11 bases fitting TRBD1. Looked up from germline, CDR1 is SGHAT and CDR2 is FQNNGV. With 1 base clipped from V and 8 bases from J, the junction kept 3 bases outside the gene matches. The CDR3 is 14 residues long. Full variable domain (missing parts from reference TRBV11-2 and TRBJ1-2): EAGVAQSPRYKIIEKRQSVAFWCNPISGHATLYWYQQILGQGPKLLIQFQNNGVVDDSQLPKDRFSAERLKGVDSTLKIQPAKLEDSAVYLCASSLVGQGEGYTFGSGTRLTVV.

CDR3 loop: CASSLLAGTDNEQFF. The CDR3 region has the DNA TGTGCCAGCAGCTTACTAGCGGGGACCGACAATGAGCAGTTCTTC. The V gene is TRBV7-9, the J gene TRBJ2-1, with 9 bases lining up with TRBD2. The CDR3 sequence is 15 residues long. Trimming removed 2 bases from V and 5 bases from J; junction bases left unmatched: 4. In germline, CDR1 is SEHNR, CDR2 FQNEAQ (reference sequence).

CDR3 sequence (DNA): TGTGCCAGCAGCTCGAAGACACGGGGGAACACTGAAGCTTTCTTT. This gives the protein CASSSKTRGNTEAFF. The chain links TRBV5-4 to TRBJ1-1; no clear D. The CDR3 loop spans 15 amino acids. The germline CDR1 and CDR2 sequences are SGHNT and YYREEE (reference sequence). The V gene lost 3 bases and the J gene lost 1 base, with 13 bases spanning the gap. Full variable domain (remainder filled in from reference TRBV5-4 and TRBJ1-1): ETGVTQSPTHLIKTRGQQVTLRCSSQSGHNTVSWYQQALGQGPQFIFQYYREEENGRGNFPPRFSGLQFPNYSSELNVNALELDDSALYLCASSSKTRGNTEAFFGQGTRLTVV.

A word on this clone: Other DNA sequences in this specimen translate into the identical CDR3. V gene TRBV6-5 combines with J gene TRBJ2-2; 10 bases map to TRBD1. Germline V gives CDR1 MNHEY, CDR2 SVGAGI. CDR3 size: 15 residues. V was pared by 6 bases and J by 2 bases, with 3 bases of the junction left unmatched. The DNA for the CDR3 is TGTGCCAGCAGGCGGACAGGGGGAAACACCGGGGAGCTGTTTTTT. This codes for CASRRTGGNTGELFF.